The rows below give T cell receptor beta chains drawn from one sample of a study of response to subunit inactivated influenza vaccine. TCRdb fed the RT-PCR reads into MiXCR, producing one record per CDR3 protein. The repertoire holds under 850,000 distinct CDR3 sequences, with roughly 20% as singletons. Source: PBMCs from blood, taken approximately 5 days after vaccination. These receptors were obtained from a man aged 50-60 years who received an inactivated influenza vaccine. Both conserved end residues are part of each CDR3. The D gene is left open where the match is weak.

d_gene	v_gene	j_gene	CDR3aa
NA	TRBV7-2	TRBJ2-7	CASSSTFSYEQYF
NA	TRBV9	TRBJ2-7	CASRDLARHYYEQYF
TRBD1	TRBV27	TRBJ2-5	CASSRGQGPPLETQYF
TRBD2	TRBV11-2	TRBJ2-2	CASSRGRLADLGELFF
NA	TRBV30	TRBJ2-2	CAWTLGRVNTGELFF
TRBD1	TRBV18	TRBJ1-2	CASSPFGTGTNYGYTF
NA	TRBV5-1	TRBJ1-4	CASSREGGLATNEKLFF
TRBD1	TRBV4-2	TRBJ1-1	CASRPQASGGENTEAFF
NA	TRBV28	TRBJ2-1	CASSSEDSIRFNEQFF
NA	TRBV6-5	TRBJ2-1	CASSYSAGTYTQFF
NA	TRBV6-5	TRBJ1-1	CASRAPETEAFF
NA	TRBV18	TRBJ2-7	CASSPPGLAHEQYF
NA	TRBV5-6	TRBJ1-5	CASSWSGTVKNQPQHF
NA	TRBV10-2	TRBJ1-6	CASNAGQPRNSPLHF
NA	TRBV4-2	TRBJ2-4	CASSQEQRLAKNIQYF
TRBD1	TRBV6-1	TRBJ2-1	CASTSHVQGYYNEQFF
NA	TRBV6-2/TRBV6-3	TRBJ2-3	CASSRLDFPTDTQYF
TRBD2	TRBV9	TRBJ2-3	CASSVDSGGRGDTQYF
NA	TRBV21-1	TRBJ2-3	CASSTLYSGCGTDTQYF
NA	TRBV20-1	TRBJ1-5	CSDRESEGSNQPQHF
NA	TRBV24-1	TRBJ2-1	CATSGLGSYNEQFF
TRBD1	TRBV28	TRBJ2-4	CASSTHDRGPNIQYF
NA	TRBV7-2	TRBJ2-3	CASSLEGRTGTQYF
NA	TRBV9	TRBJ2-6	CASSEQISGANVLTF
NA	TRBV20-1	TRBJ2-7	CSAQDRDKGPYEQYF
TRBD1	TRBV4-3	TRBJ2-3	CASSQDATGGAWDTQYF
NA	TRBV6-6	TRBJ1-5	CASGGMSNQPQHF
TRBD2	TRBV24-1	TRBJ2-1	CATSPSGSRDNEQFF
NA	TRBV7-9	TRBJ2-7	CASSLAPSRAVEQYF
NA	TRBV20-1	TRBJ2-3	CSAPIPPADTQYF
NA	TRBV7-2	TRBJ2-2	CASSLTSPGELFF
NA	TRBV7-2	TRBJ2-1	CASSLTGGPNEQFF
NA	TRBV4-2	TRBJ2-5	CASSQENYRDETQYF
NA	TRBV15	TRBJ1-1	CATSRWGGADNTEAFF
NA	TRBV5-1	TRBJ1-2	CASSVDARRNGYTF
NA	TRBV20-1	TRBJ1-5	CSARDRGRRNQPQHF
NA	TRBV6-2/TRBV6-3	TRBJ2-1	CASSYRRTSSYNEQFF
TRBD1	TRBV20-1	TRBJ2-3	CSARLDRVFADTQYF
NA	TRBV4-2	TRBJ2-3	CASSQGFRSTDTQYF
NA	TRBV6-5	TRBJ2-1	CASSYSSGIYNEQFF
NA	TRBV29-1	TRBJ2-3	CSVGLGDHGTQYF
NA	TRBV7-2	TRBJ2-6	CASSAGRGPLSNVLTF
NA	TRBV5-5	TRBJ1-6	CASSLTVGILALHF
TRBD1	TRBV29-1	TRBJ2-5	CSLRTGGSLGIETQYF
TRBD1	TRBV20-1	TRBJ1-2	CSARDIGTAHNYGYTF
TRBD2	TRBV6-5	TRBJ2-3	CASSLTRLAGGTDTQYF
NA	TRBV24-1	TRBJ1-5	CATSDWRTGNQPQHF
NA	TRBV20-1	TRBJ2-3	CSAEPPSKADTQCF
TRBD1	TRBV20-1	TRBJ2-2	CSATPGQVNTGELFF
NA	TRBV12-3/TRBV12-4	TRBJ1-5	CASSPFNQPQHF
NA	TRBV12-3/TRBV12-4	TRBJ2-1	CASSFDSYNEQFF